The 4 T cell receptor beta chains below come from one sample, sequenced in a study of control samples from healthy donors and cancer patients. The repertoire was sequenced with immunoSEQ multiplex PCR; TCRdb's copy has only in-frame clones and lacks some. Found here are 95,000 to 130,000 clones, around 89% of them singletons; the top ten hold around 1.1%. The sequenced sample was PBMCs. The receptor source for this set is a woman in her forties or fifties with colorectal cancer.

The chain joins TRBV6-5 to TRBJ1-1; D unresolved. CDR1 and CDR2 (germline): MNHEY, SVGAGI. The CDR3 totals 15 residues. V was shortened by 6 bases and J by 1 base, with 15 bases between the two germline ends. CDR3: CASRSEVRANTEAFF. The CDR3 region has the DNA TGTGCCAGCAGATCGGAGGTGCGGGCGAACACTGAAGCTTTCTTT.

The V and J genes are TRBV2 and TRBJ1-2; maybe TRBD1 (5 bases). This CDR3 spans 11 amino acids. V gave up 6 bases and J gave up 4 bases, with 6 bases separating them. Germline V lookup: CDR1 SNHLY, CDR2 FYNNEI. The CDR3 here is CASRGVYGYTF. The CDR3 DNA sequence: TGTGCCAGCAGGGGGGTCTATGGCTACACCTTC.

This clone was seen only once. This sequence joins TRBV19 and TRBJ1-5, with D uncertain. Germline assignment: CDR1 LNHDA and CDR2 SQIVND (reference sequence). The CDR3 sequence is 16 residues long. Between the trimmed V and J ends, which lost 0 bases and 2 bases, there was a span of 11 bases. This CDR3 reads CASSIESGRGNQPQHF. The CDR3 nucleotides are TGTGCCAGTAGTATAGAATCAGGTAGGGGCAATCAGCCCCAGCATTTT.

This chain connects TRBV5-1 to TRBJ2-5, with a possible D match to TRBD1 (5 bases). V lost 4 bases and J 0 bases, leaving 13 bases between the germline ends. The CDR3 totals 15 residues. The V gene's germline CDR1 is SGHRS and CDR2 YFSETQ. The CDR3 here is CASSPTDTYQETQYF. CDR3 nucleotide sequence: TGCGCCAGCAGCCCGACAGATACGTACCAAGAGACCCAGTACTTC.